This T cell receptor (beta chain) was found in a study of Ad26.COV2.S vaccination and SARS-CoV-2 variants. The overall study: A COV1001 Ad26.COV2.S trial-arm participant provided the sample. Once or twice, 56 days apart, Ad26.COV2.S was delivered intramuscularly. Study observations and caveats: Following vaccination, spike-specific CD8+ and CD4+ T cell responses reportedly exhibited substantial breadth.

The table lists this clone with a count of one. The antigen remains undetermined. Specified treatment: around 19 received Ad26.COV2.S at low or high dose, single or two shots; several received placebo; per-sample allocation not given. Sampling occurred on day 63 after the first vaccine or placebo injection. Adults aged 18-55 years in Boston included the donor. The method was immunoSEQ multiplex PCR; TCRdb's version includes in-frame clones alone and lacks a portion of them. The sample lists approximately 420,000 clones; around nine tenths were seen once. This material consisted of peripheral blood, taken in a trial of Ad26.COV2.S vaccine versus placebo. This clonotype was sampled from a person between 18 and 60 years old who received the Ad26.COV2.S COVID-19 vaccine or a placebo.

Here the CDR3 reads CSVRGEETQYF. The CDR3 DNA reads TGCAGCGTTCGGGGGGAAGAGACCCAGTACTTC. V is TRBV29-1 and J is TRBJ2-5; 7 positions agree with TRBD2. V dropped 5 bases and J dropped 3; count of bases not matched to a gene: 0. Germline CDR1 and CDR2: SQVTM and ANQGSEA. This CDR3 region has 11 residues.